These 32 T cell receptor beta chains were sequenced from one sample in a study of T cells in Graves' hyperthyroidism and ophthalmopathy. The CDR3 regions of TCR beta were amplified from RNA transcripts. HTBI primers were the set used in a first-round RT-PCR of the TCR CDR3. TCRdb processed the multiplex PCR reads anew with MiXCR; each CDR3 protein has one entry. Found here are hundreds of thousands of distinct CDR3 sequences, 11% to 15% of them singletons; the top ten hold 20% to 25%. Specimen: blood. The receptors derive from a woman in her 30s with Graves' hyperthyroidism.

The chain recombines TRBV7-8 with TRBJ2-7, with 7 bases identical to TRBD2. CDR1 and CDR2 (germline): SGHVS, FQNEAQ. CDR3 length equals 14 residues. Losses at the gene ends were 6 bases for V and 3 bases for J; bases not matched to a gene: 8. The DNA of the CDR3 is TGTGCCAGCAGACCGAGGAGCGGGAACTACGAGCAGTACTTC. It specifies CASRPRSGNYEQYF.

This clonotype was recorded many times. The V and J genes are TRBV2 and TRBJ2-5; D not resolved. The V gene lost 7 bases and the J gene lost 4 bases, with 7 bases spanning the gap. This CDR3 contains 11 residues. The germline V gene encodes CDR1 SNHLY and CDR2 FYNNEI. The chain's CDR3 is CASMRSETQYF. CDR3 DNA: TGTGCCAGCATGCGCTCAGAGACCCAGTACTTC.

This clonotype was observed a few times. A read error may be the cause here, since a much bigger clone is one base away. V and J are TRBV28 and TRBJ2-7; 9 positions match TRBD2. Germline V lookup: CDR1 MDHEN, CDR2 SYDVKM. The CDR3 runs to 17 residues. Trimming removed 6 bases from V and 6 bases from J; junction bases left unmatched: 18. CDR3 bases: TGTGCCAGCAGCCCAGGGGTGGTTCTAGCGGGATACTGCGAGCAGTACTTC. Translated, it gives CASSPGVVLAGYCEQYF.

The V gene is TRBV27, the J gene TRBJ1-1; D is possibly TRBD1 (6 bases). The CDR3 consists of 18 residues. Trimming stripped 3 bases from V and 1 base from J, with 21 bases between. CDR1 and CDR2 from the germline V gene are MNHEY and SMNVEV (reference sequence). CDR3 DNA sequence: TGTGCCAGCAGTTTTTCGTTTTATGCAGGGGATCGGAACACTGAAGCTTTCTTT. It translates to CASSFSFYAGDRNTEAFF.

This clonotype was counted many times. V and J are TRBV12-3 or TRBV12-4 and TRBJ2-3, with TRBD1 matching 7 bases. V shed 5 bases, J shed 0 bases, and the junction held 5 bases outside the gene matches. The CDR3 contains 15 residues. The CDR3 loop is CASSRGQPSTDTQYF. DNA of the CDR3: TGTGCCAGCAGTAGGGGACAGCCGAGCACAGATACGCAGTATTTT.

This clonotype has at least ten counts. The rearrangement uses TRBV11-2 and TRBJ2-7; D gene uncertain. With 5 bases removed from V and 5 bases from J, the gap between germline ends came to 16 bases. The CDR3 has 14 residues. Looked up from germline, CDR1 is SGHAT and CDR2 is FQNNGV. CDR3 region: CASSPVGFGDEQYF. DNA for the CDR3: TGTGCCAGCAGCCCCGTCGGGTTCGGCGACGAGCAGTACTTC.

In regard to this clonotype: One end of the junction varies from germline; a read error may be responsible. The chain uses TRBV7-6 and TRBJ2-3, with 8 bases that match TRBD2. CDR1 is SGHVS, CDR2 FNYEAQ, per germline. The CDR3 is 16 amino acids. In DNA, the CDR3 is TGTGCCGGCAGCTTAGTTGCTAGCGGGAGCACAGATACGCAGTATTTT. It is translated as CAGSLVASGSTDTQYF.

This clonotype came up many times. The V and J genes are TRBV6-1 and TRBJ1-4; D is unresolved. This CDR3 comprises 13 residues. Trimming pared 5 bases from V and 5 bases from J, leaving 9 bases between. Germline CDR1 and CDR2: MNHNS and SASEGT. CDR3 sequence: CASSQTINEKLFF. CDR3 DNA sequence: TGTGCCAGCAGTCAGACCATCAATGAAAAACTGTTTTTT.

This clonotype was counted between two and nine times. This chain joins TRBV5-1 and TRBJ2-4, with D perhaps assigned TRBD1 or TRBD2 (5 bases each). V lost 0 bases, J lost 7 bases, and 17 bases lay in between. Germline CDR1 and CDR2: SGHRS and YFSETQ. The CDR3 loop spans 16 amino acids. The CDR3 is CASSLDPGTKVNIQYF. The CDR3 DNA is TGCGCCAGCAGCTTGGACCCCGGGACGAAGGTTAACATTCAGTACTTC. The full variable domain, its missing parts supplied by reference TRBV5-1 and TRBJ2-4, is KAGVTQTPRYLIKTRGQQVTLSCSPISGHRSVSWYQQTPGQGLQFLFEYFSETQRNKGNFPGRFSGRQFSNSRSEMNVSTLELGDSALYLCASSLDPGTKVNIQYFGAGTRLSVL.

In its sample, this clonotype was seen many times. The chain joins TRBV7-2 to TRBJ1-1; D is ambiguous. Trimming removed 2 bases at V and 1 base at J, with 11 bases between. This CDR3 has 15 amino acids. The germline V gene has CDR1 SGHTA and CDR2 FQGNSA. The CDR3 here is CASSLSKGTNTEAFF. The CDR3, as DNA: TGTGCCAGCAGCTTAAGCAAGGGCACGAACACTGAAGCTTTCTTT.

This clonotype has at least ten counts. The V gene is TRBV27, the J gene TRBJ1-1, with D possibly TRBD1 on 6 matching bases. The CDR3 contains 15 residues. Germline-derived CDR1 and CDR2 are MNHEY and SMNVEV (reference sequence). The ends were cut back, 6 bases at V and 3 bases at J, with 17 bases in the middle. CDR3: CASRTGYNWDTEAFF. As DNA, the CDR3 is TGTGCCAGCAGAACAGGGTATAATTGGGACACTGAAGCTTTCTTT.

This CDR3 is CAGGGLAAESSYNEQFF. Written as DNA, the CDR3 is TGTGCCGGGGGGGGGTTAGCGGCCGAGAGCTCCTACAATGAGCAGTTCTTC. V and J are TRBV30 and TRBJ2-1, with 7 bases that match TRBD2. Germline loops: CDR1 GTSNPN, CDR2 SVGIG (reference sequence). V lost 8 bases to trimming and J lost 0 bases; unmatched junction nucleotides: 16. This CDR3 comprises 17 residues.

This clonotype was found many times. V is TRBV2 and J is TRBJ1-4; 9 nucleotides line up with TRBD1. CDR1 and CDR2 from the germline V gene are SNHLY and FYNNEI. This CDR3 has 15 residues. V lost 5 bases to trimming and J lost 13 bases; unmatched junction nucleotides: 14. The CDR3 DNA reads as TGTGCCAGCAGTATCAAAGGACAGGGGCTGGAGGGACTGTTTTTT. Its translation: CASSIKGQGLEGLFF.

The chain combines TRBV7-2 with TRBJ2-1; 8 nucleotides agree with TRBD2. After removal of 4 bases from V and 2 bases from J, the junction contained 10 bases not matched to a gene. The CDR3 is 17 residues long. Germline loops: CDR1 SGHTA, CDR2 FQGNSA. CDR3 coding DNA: TGTGCCAGCAGCTCCCGTGTCCGACTAGCGACCTACAATGAGCAGTTCTTC. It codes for CASSSRVRLATYNEQFF.

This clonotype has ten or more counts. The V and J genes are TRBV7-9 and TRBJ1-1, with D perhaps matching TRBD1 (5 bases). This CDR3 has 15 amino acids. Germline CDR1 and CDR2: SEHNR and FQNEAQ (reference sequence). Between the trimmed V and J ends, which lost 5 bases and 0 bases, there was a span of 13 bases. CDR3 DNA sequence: TGTGCCAGCAGCCGATGGGGGGGAGTGAACACTGAAGCTTTCTTT. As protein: CASSRWGGVNTEAFF.

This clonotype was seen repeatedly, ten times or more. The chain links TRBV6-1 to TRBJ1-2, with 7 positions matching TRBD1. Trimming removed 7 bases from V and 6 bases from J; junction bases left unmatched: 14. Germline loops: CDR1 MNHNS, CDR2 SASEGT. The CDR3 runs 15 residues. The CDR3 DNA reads TGTGCCAGCACCCACAAACGGACAGGCCCTGATGGCTACACCTTC. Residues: CASTHKRTGPDGYTF.

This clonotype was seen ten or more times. The CDR3 DNA sequence: TGTGCCGCCTCCCGGTCGGGCCAGCCCCAGCATTTT. Protein product: CAASRSGQPQHF. The rearrangement uses TRBV6-1 and TRBJ1-5; D gene ambiguous. Germline assignment: CDR1 MNHNS and CDR2 SASEGT. V was clipped by 11 bases and J by 7 bases, with 15 bases between them. CDR3 length: 12 amino acids.

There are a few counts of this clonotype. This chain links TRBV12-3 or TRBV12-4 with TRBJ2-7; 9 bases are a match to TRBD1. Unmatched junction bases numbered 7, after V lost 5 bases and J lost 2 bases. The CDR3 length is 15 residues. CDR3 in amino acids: CASSPYGTGPYEQYF. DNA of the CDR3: TGTGCCAGCAGTCCCTACGGGACAGGGCCCTACGAGCAGTACTTC.

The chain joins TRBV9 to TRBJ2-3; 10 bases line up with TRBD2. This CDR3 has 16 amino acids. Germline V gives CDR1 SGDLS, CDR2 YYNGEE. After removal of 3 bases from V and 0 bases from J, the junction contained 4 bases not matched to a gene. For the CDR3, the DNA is TGTGCCAGCAGCGCGGGGGGACTAGCGAGCACAGATACGCAGTATTTT. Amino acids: CASSAGGLASTDTQYF. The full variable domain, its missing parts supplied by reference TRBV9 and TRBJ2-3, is DSGVTQTPKHLITATGQRVTLRCSPRSGDLSVYWYQQSLDQGLQFLIQYYNGEERAKGNILERFSAQQFPDLHSELNLSSLELGDSALYFCASSAGGLASTDTQYFGPGTRLTVL.

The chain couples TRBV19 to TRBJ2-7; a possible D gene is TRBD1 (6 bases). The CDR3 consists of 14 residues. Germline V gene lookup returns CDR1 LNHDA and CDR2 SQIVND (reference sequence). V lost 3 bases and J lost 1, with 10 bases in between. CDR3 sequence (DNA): TGTGCCAGTAGTATCTCGGACAGATCCTACGAGCAGTACTTC. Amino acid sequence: CASSISDRSYEQYF.

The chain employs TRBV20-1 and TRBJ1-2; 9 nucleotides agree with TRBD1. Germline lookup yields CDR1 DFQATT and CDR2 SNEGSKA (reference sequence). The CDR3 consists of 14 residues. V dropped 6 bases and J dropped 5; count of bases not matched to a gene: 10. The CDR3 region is CSAIPGTGSYGYTF. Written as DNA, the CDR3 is TGCAGTGCAATTCCCGGGACAGGGAGTTATGGCTACACCTTC.

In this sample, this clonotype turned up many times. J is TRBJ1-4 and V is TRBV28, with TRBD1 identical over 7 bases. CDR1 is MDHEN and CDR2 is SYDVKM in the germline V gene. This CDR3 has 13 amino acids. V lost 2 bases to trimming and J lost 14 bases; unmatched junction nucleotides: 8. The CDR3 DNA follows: TGTGCCAGCAGTTTAACCGGGACAGCCATTCTGTTTTTT. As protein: CASSLTGTAILFF. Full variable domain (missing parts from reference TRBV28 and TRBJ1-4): DVKVTQSSRYLVKRTGEKVFLECVQDMDHENMFWYRQDPGLGLRLIYFSYDVKMKEKGDIPEGYSVSREKKERFSLILESASTNQTSMYLCASSLTGTAILFFGSGTQLSVL.

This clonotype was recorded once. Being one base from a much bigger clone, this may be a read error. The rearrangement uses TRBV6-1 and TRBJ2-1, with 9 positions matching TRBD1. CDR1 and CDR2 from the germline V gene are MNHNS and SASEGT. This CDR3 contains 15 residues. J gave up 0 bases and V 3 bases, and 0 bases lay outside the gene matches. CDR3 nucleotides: TGTGCCAGCAGTGAGGACAGGGGCTCCTACAATGAGCAGTTCTTC. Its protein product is CASSEDRGSYNEQFF.

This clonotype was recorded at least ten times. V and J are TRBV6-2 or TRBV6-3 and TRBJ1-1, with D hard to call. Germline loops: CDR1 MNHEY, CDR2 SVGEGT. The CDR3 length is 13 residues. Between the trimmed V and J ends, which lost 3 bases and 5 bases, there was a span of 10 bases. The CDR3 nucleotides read TGTGCCAGCAGTTATTGGGGTCGAACTGAAGCTTTCTTT. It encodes CASSYWGRTEAFF.

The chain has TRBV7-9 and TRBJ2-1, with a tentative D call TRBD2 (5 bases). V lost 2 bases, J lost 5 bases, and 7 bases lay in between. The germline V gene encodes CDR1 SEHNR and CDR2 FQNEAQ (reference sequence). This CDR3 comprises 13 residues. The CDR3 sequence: CASSLKRDNEQFF. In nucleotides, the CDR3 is TGTGCCAGCAGCTTAAAGAGGGACAATGAGCAGTTCTTC.

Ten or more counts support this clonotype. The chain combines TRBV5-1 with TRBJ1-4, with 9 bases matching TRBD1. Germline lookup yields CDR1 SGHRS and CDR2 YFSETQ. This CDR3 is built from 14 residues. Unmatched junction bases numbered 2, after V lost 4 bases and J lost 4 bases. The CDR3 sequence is CASSMGQGNEKLFF. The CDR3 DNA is TGCGCCAGCAGCATGGGACAGGGTAATGAAAAACTGTTTTTT.

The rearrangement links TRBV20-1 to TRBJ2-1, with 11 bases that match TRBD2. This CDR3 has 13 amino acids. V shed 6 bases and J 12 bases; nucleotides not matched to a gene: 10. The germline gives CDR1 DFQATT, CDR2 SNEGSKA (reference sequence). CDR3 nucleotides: TGCAGTGCCGGGACTAGCGGTCCTGGTTGGCAGTTCTTC. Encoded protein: CSAGTSGPGWQFF.

CDR3 sequence reads: CSATRTANTGELFF. In DNA form, the CDR3 reads TGCAGTGCTACTAGGACAGCTAACACCGGGGAGCTGTTTTTT. The chain combines TRBV20-1 with TRBJ2-2; D may be TRBD1 (6 bases). Trimming took 4 bases from V and 2 from J, leaving 11 bases between them. Germline CDR1 and CDR2: DFQATT and SNEGSKA (reference sequence). The CDR3 sequence is 14 residues long.

In DNA, the CDR3 is TGCAGTGCTAGCAATACCAGGACTAGCGGGATCGTTCAGTACTTC. It translates to CSASNTRTSGIVQYF. The gene calls are TRBV20-1 and TRBJ2-4, with TRBD2 identical over 12 bases. This CDR3 spans 15 amino acids. The V gene end was trimmed by 3 bases and the J gene end by 11 bases; junction bases not matched to a gene: 11. Germline V gene sequence: CDR1 DFQATT, CDR2 SNEGSKA (reference sequence).

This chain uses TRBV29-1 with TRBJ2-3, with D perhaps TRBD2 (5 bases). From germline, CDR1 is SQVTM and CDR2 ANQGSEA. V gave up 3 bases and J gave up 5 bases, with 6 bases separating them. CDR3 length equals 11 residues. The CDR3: CSVDRGDTQYF. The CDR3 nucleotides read TGCAGCGTTGATCGGGGAGATACGCAGTATTTT.

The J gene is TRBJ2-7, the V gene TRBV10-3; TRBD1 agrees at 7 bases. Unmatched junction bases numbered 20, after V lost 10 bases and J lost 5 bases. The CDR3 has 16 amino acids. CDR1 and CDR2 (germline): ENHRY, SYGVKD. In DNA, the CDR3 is TGTGCCACAGCAGGGGGATACACGGGGAAGCTTAACGAGCAGTACTTC. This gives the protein CATAGGYTGKLNEQYF.

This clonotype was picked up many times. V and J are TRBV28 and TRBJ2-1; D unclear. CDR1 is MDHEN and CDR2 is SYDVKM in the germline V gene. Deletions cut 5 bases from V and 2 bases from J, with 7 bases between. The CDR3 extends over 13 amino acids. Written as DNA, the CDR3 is TGTGCCAGCAGTCGCGACACCTACAATGAGCAGTTCTTC. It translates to CASSRDTYNEQFF.